The 23 T cell receptor beta chains reported below all come from one sample, sequenced in a study of blood T cell repertoires in COVID-19. Here immunoSEQ multiplex PCR was the method, and the copy in TCRdb shows in-frame clones only, minus some. In the table there are 120,000 or so clones, roughly 90% of which are singletons. The sequencing input was peripheral blood. Receptor source: a woman aged 60-75 years with COVID-19, enrolled during active disease.

The chain has TRBV20-1 and TRBJ1-6; no clear D gene. Germline V gene sequence: CDR1 DFQATT, CDR2 SNEGSKA (reference sequence). The CDR3 totals 14 residues. V was shortened by 3 bases and J by 7 bases, with 13 bases between the two germline ends. CDR3 amino acids: CSASPVAGNSPLHF. CDR3 bases: TGCAGTGCTAGTCCGGTGGCGGGGAATTCACCCCTCCACTTT.

J is TRBJ2-7 and V is TRBV24-1, with TRBD1 as a possible D gene (5 bases). This CDR3 is 13 amino acids long. The V end was cut by 6 bases, the J end by 8 bases, with 16 bases between. The germline V gene encodes CDR1 KGHDR and CDR2 SFDVKD. The CDR3 region is CATSNGQGEKQYF. CDR3 nucleotide sequence: TGTGCCACCAGTAACGGGCAGGGTGAGAAGCAGTACTTC.

The chain is built from TRBV6-2 or TRBV6-3 and TRBJ2-4, with TRBD2 matching 10 bases. The trim removed 5 bases at V and 7 bases at J, leaving 5 bases unmatched. The germline V gene has CDR1 MNHEY and CDR2 SVGEGT. The CDR3 is made up of 14 amino acids. Written as DNA, the CDR3 is TGTGCCAGCAGTATAGCGGGGGGTTGGAACATTCAGTACTTC. Its protein product is CASSIAGGWNIQYF.

The chain uses TRBV30 and TRBJ1-4, with 9 bases aligning to TRBD1. Germline V lookup: CDR1 GTSNPN, CDR2 SVGIG (reference sequence). V lost 1 base and J lost 8; bases outside the gene matches: 8. The CDR3 covers 15 residues. The CDR3 DNA sequence: TGTGCCTGGAGTGCCGACAGGGGGTCTAGGGAAAAACTGTTTTTT. It translates to CAWSADRGSREKLFF.

The V and J genes are TRBV4-2 and TRBJ2-3; D not certain. Trimming pared 0 bases from V and 2 bases from J, leaving 9 bases between. This CDR3 region has 15 residues. The V gene's germline CDR1 is LGHNA and CDR2 YNFKEQ. Here the CDR3 reads CASSQDPDSTDTQYF. Here the CDR3 DNA reads TGTGCCAGCAGCCAAGATCCAGATTCCACAGATACGCAGTATTTT.

This chain connects TRBV7-9 to TRBJ2-7, with a tentative D call TRBD1 (6 bases). Germline V gives CDR1 SEHNR, CDR2 FQNEAQ (reference sequence). Trimming took 6 bases from V and 2 from J, leaving 17 bases between them. The CDR3 loop spans 15 amino acids. CDR3 coding DNA: TGTGCCAGCAGTCATGACCCGGACAGTCCCTACGAGCAGTACTTC. It yields the protein CASSHDPDSPYEQYF.

CDR3 in DNA: TGTGCCAGCCGGAGCTCCTATAATTCACCCCTCCACTTT. Translated, it gives CASRSSYNSPLHF. The V gene is TRBV7-2, the J gene TRBJ1-6; D is undetermined. V lost 8 bases, J lost 0 bases, and 5 bases lay in between. The length of the CDR3 is 13 residues. Germline assignment: CDR1 SGHTA and CDR2 FQGNSA.

The chain combines TRBV4-2 with TRBJ2-1; 12 nucleotides line up with TRBD2. Trimming removed 3 bases from V and 7 bases from J; junction bases left unmatched: 13. Germline V gene data show CDR1 as LGHNA and CDR2 as YNFKEQ. This CDR3 spans 18 amino acids. The CDR3 region has the DNA TGTGCCAGCAGCCACCGCCCGCCTAGCGGGGGGGCCCGTAATGAGCAGTTCTTC. This translates into CASSHRPPSGGARNEQFF.

CDR3 coding DNA: TGTGCCAGCAGCTTGGTGGCGGGGGGATCCGGGGAGCTGTTTTTT. This gives the protein CASSLVAGGSGELFF. The V gene is TRBV5-4, the J gene TRBJ2-2; 8 nucleotides match TRBD2. Per the germline V gene, CDR1 is SGHNT and CDR2 is YYREEE (reference sequence). The CDR3 has 15 residues. Unmatched junction bases numbered 4, after V lost 0 bases and J lost 6 bases.

The chain uses TRBV3-1 (or the pseudogene TRBV3-2) and TRBJ2-2, with TRBD1 as a possible D gene (5 bases). CDR3 size: 13 residues. Germline values: CDR1 LGHDT, CDR2 YNNKEL (reference sequence). V lost 2 bases to trimming and J lost 8 bases, with 9 bases between them. CDR3 region: CASSQFTGGELFF. The DNA for the CDR3 is TGTGCCAGCAGCCAATTTACAGGTGGGGAGCTGTTTTTT.

CDR3 protein: CASTGPTEAFF. CDR3 DNA sequence: TGTGCCAGCACAGGGCCAACTGAAGCTTTCTTT. V and J are TRBV11-2 and TRBJ1-1, with D perhaps TRBD1 (5 bases). The CDR3 contains 11 residues. Germline V gene lookup returns CDR1 SGHAT and CDR2 FQNNGV. Trimming took off 7 bases at V and 5 bases at J, with 8 bases between the two ends.

The chain is built from TRBV4-3 and TRBJ1-5, with D maybe TRBD1 (6 bases). Between the trimmed V and J ends, which lost 4 bases and 4 bases, there was a span of 17 bases. This CDR3 contains 16 residues. Germline CDR1 LGHNA, CDR2 YSLEER. In nucleotides, the CDR3 is TGCGCCAGCAGCCCACAAGTACCAGGGGATAATCAGCCCCAGCATTTT. Translating gives CASSPQVPGDNQPQHF.

This clone was seen only once. The chain is built from TRBV4-2 and TRBJ1-4; a possible D gene is TRBD1 (5 bases). Trimming left V 3 bases short and J 4 bases short, with 9 bases between. The length of the CDR3 is 14 residues. The germline CDR1 and CDR2 sequences are LGHNA and YNFKEQ. CDR3 nucleotides: TGTGCCAGCAGCCACGGGGGGATTAATGAAAAACTGTTTTTT. This codes for CASSHGGINEKLFF.

This chain joins TRBV11-3 and TRBJ2-1; 12 bases are a match to TRBD2. CDR3 length equals 16 residues. Germline V gene lookup returns CDR1 SGHNT and CDR2 YENEEA. V gave up 4 bases and J gave up 7 bases; unmatched junction bases: 8. CDR3 in amino acids: CASSSSLAGGRNEQFF. The CDR3 DNA sequence: TGTGCCAGCAGCTCGTCACTAGCGGGGGGTAGGAATGAGCAGTTCTTC.

This chain joins TRBV3-1 (or the pseudogene TRBV3-2) and TRBJ1-2; D might be TRBD1 (5 bases). The germline CDR1 and CDR2 sequences are LGHDT and YNNKEL (reference sequence). V lost 5 bases and J lost 8, with 18 bases in between. This CDR3 has 14 residues. The DNA of the CDR3 is TGTGCCAGCAGCTTCGTGGGGGGGGTAGACGGCTACACCTTC. Protein product: CASSFVGGVDGYTF.

The gene calls are TRBV3-1 (or the pseudogene TRBV3-2) and TRBJ1-3; the D is unclear. V was shortened by 0 bases and J by 4 bases, with 10 bases between the two germline ends. This CDR3 spans 15 amino acids. CDR1 is LGHDT and CDR2 is YNNKEL in the germline V gene (reference sequence). The DNA for the CDR3 is TGTGCCAGCAGCCAAGATCGGCAGGTGGGAAACACCATATATTTT. It encodes CASSQDRQVGNTIYF.

The gene calls are TRBV7-9 and TRBJ2-1; 8 bases match TRBD2. Per the germline V gene, CDR1 is SEHNR and CDR2 is FQNEAQ (reference sequence). V lost 5 bases and J lost 3; bases outside the gene matches: 9. This CDR3 is 16 amino acids long. The CDR3 bases are TGTGCCAGCAGCCCCCCGGGGGGGGCCGGCTACAATGAGCAGTTCTTC. It yields the protein CASSPPGGAGYNEQFF.

This rearrangement joins TRBV5-1 to TRBJ2-1; 8 positions match TRBD1. Germline V gene lookup returns CDR1 SGHRS and CDR2 YFSETQ. The CDR3 covers 14 residues. The trim removed 0 bases at V and 9 bases at J, leaving 5 bases unmatched. The CDR3 region has the DNA TGCGCCAGCAGCTTGGCCCAGGGGGCAGGTGAGCAGTTCTTC. Its translation is CASSLAQGAGEQFF.

This chain links TRBV29-1 with TRBJ2-2; D not certain. Looked up from germline, CDR1 is SQVTM and CDR2 is ANQGSEA. CDR3 size: 11 residues. V lost 4 bases and J 5 bases, leaving 5 bases between the germline ends. CDR3 loop: CSVARTGELFF. The CDR3, as DNA: TGCAGCGTTGCCAGGACCGGGGAGCTGTTTTTT.

The V gene is TRBV5-4, the J gene TRBJ1-5; TRBD1 matches 7 bases. J was trimmed by 11 bases and V by 0 bases; bases with no gene match: 8. The CDR3 is 14 residues long. Germline CDR1 reads SGHNT; CDR2 reads YYREEE (reference sequence). DNA of the CDR3: TGTGCCAGCAGCTTGGCTGGGACAGCCGAGGCCCAGCATTTT. This sequence encodes CASSLAGTAEAQHF.

The chain recombines TRBV3-1 (or the pseudogene TRBV3-2) with TRBJ2-2; D might be TRBD1 (5 bases). Trimming removed 1 base from V and 7 bases from J, with 10 bases in between. The length of the CDR3 is 14 residues. The germline CDR1 and CDR2 sequences are LGHDT and YNNKEL (reference sequence). The CDR3 is CASSQVGDDGELFF. The CDR3 coding sequence is TGTGCCAGCAGCCAAGTAGGGGATGACGGGGAGCTGTTTTTT.

This chain joins TRBV4-2 and TRBJ1-1; TRBD1 might be the D (6 bases). CDR1 and CDR2 from the germline V gene are LGHNA and YNFKEQ. Trimming took off 2 bases at V and 3 bases at J, with 10 bases between the two ends. The CDR3 is 14 residues long. This chain's CDR3 is CASSQLKGDTEAFF. Here the CDR3 DNA reads TGTGCCAGCAGCCAATTAAAGGGGGACACTGAAGCTTTCTTT.

As concerns this clone: The junction departs from germline at one end; a sequencing error may be responsible. The chain combines TRBV19 with TRBJ2-3; D is ambiguous. This CDR3 spans 14 amino acids. Germline values: CDR1 LNHDA, CDR2 SQIVND (reference sequence). The CDR3 here is CASSLEASTDTQYF. The CDR3 DNA follows: TGTGCCAGTAGTCTAGAGGCCAGCACAGATACGCAGTATTTT.